The sequence of this T cell receptor (beta chain) was determined in a study of cytomegalovirus exposure and HLA in healthy donors. The germline V and J ends were trimmed by 5 bases and 3 bases, with 8 bases remaining between them. The CDR3 runs to 13 residues. From germline, CDR1 is SNHLY and CDR2 FYNNEI. As concerns this clone: Its antigen is as yet unknown.

The PCR contained 60 Vbeta and 13 Jbeta primers. Profiled with immunoSEQ multiplex PCR; TCRdb holds only in-frame clones, not every one. The repertoire holds 50,000 to 65,000 clones, with around 72% as singletons. Study-wide findings and caveats: HLA restriction was apparent for most CMV-associated TCR beta chains in a later analysis. A later analysis reportedly found fewer N-insertions in an Asian-associated ancestry cluster than the approximately 670-donor mean. In an earlier analysis, most TCR beta V segments were productive about 87% or about 30% of the time.

Sequencing was carried out using PBMCs. The chain links TRBV2 to TRBJ2-1; D is undetermined. This sequence originates from a man aged 45-60 years in good health and CMV-seropositive. CDR3 in DNA: TGTGCCAGCAGTATGGGCAACTACAATGAGCAGTTCTTC. Amino acids: CASSMGNYNEQFF.